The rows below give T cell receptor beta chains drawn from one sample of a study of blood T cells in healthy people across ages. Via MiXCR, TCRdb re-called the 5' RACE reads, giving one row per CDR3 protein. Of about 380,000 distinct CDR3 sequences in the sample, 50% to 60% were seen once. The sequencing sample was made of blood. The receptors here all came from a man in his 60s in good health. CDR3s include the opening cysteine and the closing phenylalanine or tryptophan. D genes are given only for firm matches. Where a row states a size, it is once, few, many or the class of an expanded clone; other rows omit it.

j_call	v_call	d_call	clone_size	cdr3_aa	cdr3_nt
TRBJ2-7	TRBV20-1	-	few	CSARGRGSRTYEQYF	TGCAGTGCTAGAGGGAGGGGGTCCCGAACCTACGAGCAGTACTTC
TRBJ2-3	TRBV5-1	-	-	CASSLPGQPSTDTQYF	TGCGCCAGCAGCTTGCCGGGACAACCAAGCACAGATACGCAGTATTTT
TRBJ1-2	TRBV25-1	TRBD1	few	CASSATGGYGYTF	TGTGCCAGCAGTGCGACAGGGGGCTATGGCTACACCTTC
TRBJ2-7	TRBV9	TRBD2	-	CASSMGTSGRYYEQYF	TGTGCCAGCAGCATGGGGACTAGCGGGAGGTACTACGAGCAGTACTTC
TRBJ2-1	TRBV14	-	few	CASSQVAGAKFF	TGTGCCAGCAGCCAAGTCGCGGGGGCGAAGTTCTTC
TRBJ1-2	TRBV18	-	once	CASSPVGRDNYGYTF	TGTGCCAGCTCACCAGTCGGTAGAGATAACTATGGCTACACCTTC
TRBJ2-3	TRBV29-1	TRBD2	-	CSVTAGVGTDTQYF	TGCAGCGTTACCGCGGGAGTAGGTACAGATACGCAGTATTTT
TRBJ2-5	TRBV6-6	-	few	CASSYSNGVEQYF	TGTGCCAGCAGTTACTCCAACGGCGTGGAGCAGTACTTC
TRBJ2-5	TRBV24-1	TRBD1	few	CATSDPGTGGETQYF	TGTGCCACCAGTGATCCCGGGACAGGCGGGGAGACCCAGTACTTC
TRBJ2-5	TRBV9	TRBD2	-	CASSVGTSGSQETQYF	TGTGCCAGCAGCGTCGGGACTAGCGGGAGTCAAGAGACCCAGTACTTC
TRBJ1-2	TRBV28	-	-	CASSFQGTNYGYTF	TGTGCCAGCAGTTTCCAGGGCACCAACTATGGCTACACCTTC
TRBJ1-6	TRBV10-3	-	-	CAISESRIGLNNSPLHF	TGTGCCATCAGTGAGTCGAGAATCGGTCTGAATAATTCACCCCTCCACTTT
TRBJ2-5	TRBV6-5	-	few	CASSYVLSETQYF	TGTGCCAGCAGTTACGTACTATCAGAGACCCAGTACTTC
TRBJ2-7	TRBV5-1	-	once	CAGTRGASSYEQYF	TGCGCCGGCACCCGAGGGGCGAGCTCCTACGAGCAGTACTTC
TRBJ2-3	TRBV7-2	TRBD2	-	CASSVRGGGDTQYF	TGTGCCAGCAGCGTGCGCGGGGGTGGTGATACGCAGTATTTT
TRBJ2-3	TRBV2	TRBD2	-	CASSRTSSGAQYF	TGTGCCAGCAGTCGGACTAGCTCTGGGGCGCAGTATTTT
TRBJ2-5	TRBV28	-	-	CASSLSTRKQETQYF	TGTGCCAGCAGTTTATCAACTAGGAAGCAAGAGACCCAGTACTTC
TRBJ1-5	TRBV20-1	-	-	CSAQVRSQPQHF	TGCAGTGCGCAGGTTCGGAGTCAGCCCCAGCATTTT
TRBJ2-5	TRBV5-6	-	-	CASSDPGRGIVKTQYF	TGTGCCAGCAGCGATCCGGGCAGGGGAATCGTAAAGACCCAGTACTTC
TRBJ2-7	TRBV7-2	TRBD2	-	CASSPGGGVQTYEQYF	TGTGCCAGCAGCCCCGGGGGGGGAGTTCAGACCTACGAGCAGTACTTC
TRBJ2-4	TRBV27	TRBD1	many	CASSSNTGQGNIQYF	TGTGCCAGCAGCTCTAACACGGGACAGGGAAACATTCAGTACTTC
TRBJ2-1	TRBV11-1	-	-	CASSLAPEGNNEQFF	TGTGCCAGCAGCTTAGCGCCGGAAGGGAACAATGAGCAGTTCTTC
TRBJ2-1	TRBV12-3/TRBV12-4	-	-	CASSLGPTGAWQFF	TGTGCCAGCAGTTTAGGGCCTACAGGCGCGTGGCAGTTCTTC
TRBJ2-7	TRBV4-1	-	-	CASSQAAQGGYEQYF	TGCGCCAGCAGCCAAGCGGCCCAGGGGGGCTACGAGCAGTACTTC
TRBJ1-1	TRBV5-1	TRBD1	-	CASDSGTANTEAFF	TGCGCCAGCGATTCCGGGACAGCGAACACTGAAGCTTTCTTT
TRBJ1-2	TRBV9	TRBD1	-	CASSGSPGQGDGYTF	TGTGCCAGCAGCGGTTCCCCCGGACAGGGTGATGGCTACACCTTC
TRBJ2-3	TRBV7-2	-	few	CASSSTGTPRIDTQYF	TGTGCCAGCAGCTCAACCGGGACTCCACGTATAGATACGCAGTATTTT
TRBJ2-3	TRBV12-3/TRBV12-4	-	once	CASSRGQTDTQYF	TGTGCCAGCAGTAGAGGCCAGACAGATACGCAGTATTTT
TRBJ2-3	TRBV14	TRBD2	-	CASSFGSGVGTDTQYF	TGTGCCAGCAGCTTCGGTAGCGGGGTCGGCACAGATACGCAGTATTTT
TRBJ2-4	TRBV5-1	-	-	CASSLGPTLAKNIQYF	TGCGCCAGCAGCTTGGGACCTACTCTAGCCAAAAACATTCAGTACTTC
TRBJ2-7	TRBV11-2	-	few	CASSLDTVGEQYF	TGTGCCAGCAGCCTGGACACCGTGGGGGAGCAGTACTTC
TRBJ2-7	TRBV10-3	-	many	CAIRQEGYEQYF	TGTGCCATCCGACAGGAGGGCTACGAGCAGTACTTC
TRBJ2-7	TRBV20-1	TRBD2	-	CSARTSRVYEQYF	TGCAGTGCGCGGACTAGCCGGGTTTACGAGCAGTACTTC
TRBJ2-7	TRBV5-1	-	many	CASSSGHENSYEQYF	TGCGCCAGCAGCTCCGGACACGAAAACTCCTACGAGCAGTACTTC
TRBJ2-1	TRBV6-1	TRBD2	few	CASNLGLVQNNEQFF	TGTGCCAGCAACCTCGGACTAGTCCAGAATAATGAGCAGTTCTTC
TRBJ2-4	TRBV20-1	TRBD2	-	CSARDHLAVAKNIQYF	TGCAGTGCTAGAGATCACCTAGCGGTAGCCAAAAACATTCAGTACTTC
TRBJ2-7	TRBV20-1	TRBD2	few	CSAHHSGTSGGNYEQYF	TGCAGTGCCCATCACTCCGGGACTAGCGGGGGGAACTACGAGCAGTACTTC
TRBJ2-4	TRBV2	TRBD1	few	CASLQGVGNIQYF	TGTGCCAGCTTACAGGGGGTTGGGAACATTCAGTACTTC
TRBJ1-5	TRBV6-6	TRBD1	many	CASSPGQGRQPQHF	TGTGCCAGCAGTCCTGGACAGGGCCGTCAGCCCCAGCATTTT
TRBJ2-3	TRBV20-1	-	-	CSARDPPRQPRSTDTQYF	TGCAGTGCTAGAGATCCCCCTCGACAGCCGCGAAGCACAGATACGCAGTATTTT
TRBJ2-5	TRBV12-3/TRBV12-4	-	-	CASSFRWGEETQYF	TGTGCCAGCAGTTTTCGGTGGGGGGAGGAGACCCAGTACTTC